This T cell receptor (beta chain) was identified during a study of cytomegalovirus exposure and HLA in healthy donors. J lost 8 bases, V lost 6 bases, and 9 bases had no gene match. From germline, CDR1 is MNHEY and CDR2 SVGAGI. This CDR3 is built from 13 residues. This clone was found a few times. Its target is not known. PCR employed 60 Vbeta and 13 Jbeta primers. Profiling relied on immunoSEQ multiplex PCR, and the TCRdb table lists in-frame clones only, not all of them. The sample comprises about 140,000 clones, roughly 80% of which are singletons, and 4.5% to 6% rests with the top ten. Broader study findings: Later on, analysis showed that most CMV-associated TCR beta chains appeared to be HLA-restricted.

Likely unrecorded immune exposures existed in these nominally healthy donors. This chain connects TRBV6-5 to TRBJ1-2; 7 nucleotides line up with TRBD1. Material for sequencing was PBMCs. The receptor was isolated from a male donor in good health and CMV-seronegative. CDR3 residues: CASSFQGGSGYTF. The CDR3, as DNA: TGTGCCAGCAGCTTCCAGGGGGGAAGCGGCTACACCTTC.